The entry below gives a single T cell receptor beta chain sequence along with its context. V lost 0 bases and J 7 bases, leaving 12 bases between the germline ends. Germline V CDR1 and CDR2: SGHAT, FQNNGV. This CDR3 is 15 amino acids long. PCR was performed using 60 Vbeta and 13 Jbeta primers. Sequencing used immunoSEQ multiplex PCR; TCRdb keeps in-frame clones, though not all of them. The table gives some 120,000 clones; the top ten clones make up around 4% of it. This record comes from a study of cytomegalovirus exposure and HLA in healthy donors. This clonotype was sampled from a man in his late teens or twenties in good health and CMV-seronegative. This sequence joins TRBV11-2 and TRBJ2-2; D is undetermined. The specimen sequenced was PBMCs. CDR3 loop: CASSLDLSRIGELFF. CDR3 DNA sequence: TGTGCCAGCAGCTTAGATCTTTCGCGTATCGGGGAGCTGTTTTTT.